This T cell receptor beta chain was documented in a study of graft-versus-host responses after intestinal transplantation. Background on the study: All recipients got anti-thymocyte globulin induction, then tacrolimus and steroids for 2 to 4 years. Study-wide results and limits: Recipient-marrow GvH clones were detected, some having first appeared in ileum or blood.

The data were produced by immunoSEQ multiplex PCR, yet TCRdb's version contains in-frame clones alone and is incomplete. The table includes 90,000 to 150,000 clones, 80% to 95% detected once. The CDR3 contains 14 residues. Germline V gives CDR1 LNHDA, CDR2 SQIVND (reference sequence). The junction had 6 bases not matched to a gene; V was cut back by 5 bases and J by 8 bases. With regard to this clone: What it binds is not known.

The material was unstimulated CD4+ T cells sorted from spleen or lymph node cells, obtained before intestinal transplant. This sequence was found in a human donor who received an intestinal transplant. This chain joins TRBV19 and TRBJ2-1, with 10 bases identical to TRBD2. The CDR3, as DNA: TGTGCCAGTAGTGGACCTAGCGGGAGCGATGAGCAGTTCTTC. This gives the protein CASSGPSGSDEQFF. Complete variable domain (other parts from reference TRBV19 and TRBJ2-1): DGGITQSPKYLFRKEGQNVTLSCEQNLNHDAMYWYRQDPGQGLRLIYYSQIVNDFQKGDIAEGYSVSREKKESFPLTVTSAQKNPTAFYLCASSGPSGSDEQFFGPGTRLTVL.